This TCR beta chain comes out of a study of T-cell memory formation after mild COVID-19. As for the study in general: Clusters were largely donor specific. Regarding the study as a whole: Clones contracting across day 15 to 85 had a balanced CD4/CD8 profile; later expanding clones leaned CD4+. Some clones that responded were present in memory (sampled pre-infection), which suggests cross-reactive memory joined.

This clonotype was detected a few times. Its specificity is unknown. Barcoded TCR alpha and TCR beta cDNA libraries with UMIs came from 5'RACE using constant-segment primers. A single record per CDR3 protein comes from TCRdb applying MiXCR to the 5' RACE reads. In the table there are 500,000 to 600,000 distinct CDR3 sequences, about a sixth of which are singletons. This CDR3 has 19 residues. Germline CDR1 SEHNR, CDR2 FQNEAQ (reference sequence). V trimming: 1 base; J trimming: 1 base; junction bases outside the gene matches: 13. Input material: PBMCs or a T cell subset sorted from them (not recorded which). The receptor's source is an adult woman who had mild COVID-19 (a few samples of this study predate the infection). Cell type and time point are not known. The chain combines TRBV7-9 with TRBJ1-5; TRBD1 matches 7 bases. The CDR3 reads CASSLGWDRLSSSNQPQHF. The CDR3 nucleotides read TGTGCCAGCAGCTTAGGCTGGGACAGACTGTCCTCGAGCAATCAGCCCCAGCATTTT. The full variable domain, completed using reference TRBV7-9 and TRBJ1-5, is DTGVSQNPRHKITKRGQNVTFRCDPISEHNRLYWYRQTLGQGPEFLTYFQNEAQLEKSRLLSDRFSAERPKGSFSTLEIQRTEQGDSAMYLCASSLGWDRLSSSNQPQHFGDGTRLSIL.